This is a list of T cell receptor beta chains from one sample in a study of blood T cell repertoires in COVID-19. TCRdb keeps only in-frame clones here, not all; method: immunoSEQ multiplex PCR. The sample contains approximately 120,000 clones, 84% of which appear only once. Source material: peripheral blood. The receptors derive from an elderly woman with active or convalescent COVID-19. The CDR3 runs from the conserved cysteine through the conserved F or W. The D gene is left open where the match is weak. The size field is filled for only some rows; it gives once, few, many or a size class.

clone_size,d_call,j_call,v_call,cdr3_nt,cdr3_aa
once,.,TRBJ1-3,TRBV3-1/TRBV3-2,TGTGCCAGCAGCCAAGATTTTACAGGGTCTGGAAACACCATATATTTT,CASSQDFTGSGNTIYF
.,TRBD2,TRBJ2-4,TRBV5-6,TGTGCCAGCAGCTATCGGTCTAGCGGGGGTTACTTC,CASSYRSSGGYF
.,.,TRBJ1-2,TRBV29-1,TGCAGCGTTGAACGACAGAGCTATGGCTACACCTTC,CSVERQSYGYTF
.,TRBD2,TRBJ2-3,TRBV7-9,TGTGCCAGCAGCCCCTCTGCTAGCGGGAGTAGCACAGATACGCAGTATTTT,CASSPSASGSSTDTQYF
.,.,TRBJ1-6,TRBV6-1,TGTGCCAGCAGTGAAGCGCCGACGGGGTATTCACCCCTCCACTTT,CASSEAPTGYSPLHF
.,.,TRBJ1-5,TRBV6-6,TGTGCCAGCAGCCCGAGCAATCAGCCCCAGCATTTT,CASSPSNQPQHF
few,.,TRBJ2-2,TRBV7-2,TGTGCCAGCAGCTTATATCTCTCGAACACCGGGGAGCTGTTTTTT,CASSLYLSNTGELFF
.,.,TRBJ1-2,TRBV18,TGTGCCAGCTCACTTGGACAAGCAGTAAACTATGGCTACACCTTC,CASSLGQAVNYGYTF
.,TRBD2,TRBJ2-5,TRBV28,TGTGCCAGCAGTTTCTGGACTAGCGGTGGGGAGACCCAGTACTTC,CASSFWTSGGETQYF
.,.,TRBJ2-7,TRBV7-8,TGTGCCAGCAGCTTAGAGGGTGGGAGCTCCTACGAGCAGTACTTC,CASSLEGGSSYEQYF
.,TRBD2,TRBJ2-5,TRBV15,TGTGCCACCAGCAGAGAGCTAGCGGGACTTCAAGAGACCCAGTACTTC,CATSRELAGLQETQYF
.,TRBD1,TRBJ1-2,TRBV3-1/TRBV3-2,TGTGCCAGCAGCCAAAGACAGGGGTATGGCTACACCTTC,CASSQRQGYGYTF
.,.,TRBJ1-6,TRBV7-9,TGTGCCAGCAGACCGGCCCCAGGGGCGGACAATTCACCCCTCCACTTT,CASRPAPGADNSPLHF